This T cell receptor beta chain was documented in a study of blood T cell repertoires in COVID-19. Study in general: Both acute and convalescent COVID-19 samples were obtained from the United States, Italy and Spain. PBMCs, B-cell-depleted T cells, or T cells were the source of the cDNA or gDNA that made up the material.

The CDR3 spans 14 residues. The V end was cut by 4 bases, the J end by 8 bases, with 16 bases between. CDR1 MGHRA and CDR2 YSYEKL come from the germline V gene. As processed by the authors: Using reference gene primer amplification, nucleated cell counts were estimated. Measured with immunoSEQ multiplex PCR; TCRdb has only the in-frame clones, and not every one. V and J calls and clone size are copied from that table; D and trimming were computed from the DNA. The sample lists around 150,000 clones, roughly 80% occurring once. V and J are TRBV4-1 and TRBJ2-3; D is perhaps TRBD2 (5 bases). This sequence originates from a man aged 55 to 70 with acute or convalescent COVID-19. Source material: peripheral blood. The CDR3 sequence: CASSPRGIPVTQYF. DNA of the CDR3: TGCGCCAGCAGCCCTCGGGGAATCCCGGTTACGCAGTATTTT.